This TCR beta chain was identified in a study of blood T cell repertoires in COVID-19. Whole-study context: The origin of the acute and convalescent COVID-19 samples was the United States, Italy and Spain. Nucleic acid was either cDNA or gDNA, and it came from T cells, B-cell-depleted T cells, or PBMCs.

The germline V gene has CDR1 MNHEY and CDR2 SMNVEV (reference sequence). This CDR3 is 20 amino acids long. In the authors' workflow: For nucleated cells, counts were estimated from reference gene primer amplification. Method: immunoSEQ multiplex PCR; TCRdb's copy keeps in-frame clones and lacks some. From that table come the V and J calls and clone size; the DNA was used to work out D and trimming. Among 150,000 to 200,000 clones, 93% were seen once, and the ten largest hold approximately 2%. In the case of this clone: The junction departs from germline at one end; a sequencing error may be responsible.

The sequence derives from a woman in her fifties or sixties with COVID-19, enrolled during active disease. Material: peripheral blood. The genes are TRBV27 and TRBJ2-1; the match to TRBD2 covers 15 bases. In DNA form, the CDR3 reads TGTGCCAGCAGTCTTGAGGGACTAGCGGGGGGTGCTGCCTCCTTCAATGAGCAGTTCTTC. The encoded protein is CASSLEGLAGGAASFNEQFF.